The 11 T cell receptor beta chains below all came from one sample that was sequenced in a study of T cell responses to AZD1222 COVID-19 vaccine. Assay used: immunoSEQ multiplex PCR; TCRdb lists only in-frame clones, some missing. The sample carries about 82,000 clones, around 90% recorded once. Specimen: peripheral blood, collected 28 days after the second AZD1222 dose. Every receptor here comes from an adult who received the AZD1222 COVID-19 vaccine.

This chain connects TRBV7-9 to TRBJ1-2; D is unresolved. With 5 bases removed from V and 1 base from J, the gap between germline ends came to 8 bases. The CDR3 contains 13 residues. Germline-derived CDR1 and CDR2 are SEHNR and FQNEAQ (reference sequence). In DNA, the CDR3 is TGTGCCAGCAGCACAGACTATAACTATGGCTACACCTTC. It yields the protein CASSTDYNYGYTF.

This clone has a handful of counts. CDR3 DNA: TGTGCCAGCAGCCCCAGTCCCCGGGGGAAGAGCTCCTACAATGAGCAGTTCTTC. This encodes CASSPSPRGKSSYNEQFF. This chain connects TRBV7-3 to TRBJ2-1; D may be TRBD2 (6 bases). The germline V gene encodes CDR1 SGHTA and CDR2 FQGTGA. V was shortened by 5 bases and J by 0 bases, with 20 bases between the two germline ends. The CDR3 is made up of 18 amino acids.

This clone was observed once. CDR3 DNA sequence: TGCGCCAGCAGCTCTGCCTGGGACCGGGGGCCCCACGAGCAGTACTTC. Translated, it gives CASSSAWDRGPHEQYF. This chain connects TRBV5-1 to TRBJ2-7; the D gene could be TRBD1 or TRBD2 (6 bases each). The CDR3 consists of 16 residues. V gave up 3 bases and J gave up 5 bases, with 21 bases separating them. The germline V gene has CDR1 SGHRS and CDR2 YFSETQ.

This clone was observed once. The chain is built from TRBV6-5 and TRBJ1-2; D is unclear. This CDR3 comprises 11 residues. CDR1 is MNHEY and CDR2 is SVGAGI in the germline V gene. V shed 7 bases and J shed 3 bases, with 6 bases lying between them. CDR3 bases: TGTGCCAGCACGAGGGACTATGGCTACACCTTC. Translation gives CASTRDYGYTF.

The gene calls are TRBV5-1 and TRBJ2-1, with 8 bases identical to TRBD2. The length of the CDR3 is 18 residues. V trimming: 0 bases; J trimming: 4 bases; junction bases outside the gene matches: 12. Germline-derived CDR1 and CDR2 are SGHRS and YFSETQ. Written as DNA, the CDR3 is TGCGCCAGCAGCTTGGATTTTTGGCGGGGGGCCGAATACAATGAGCAGTTCTTC. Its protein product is CASSLDFWRGAEYNEQFF.

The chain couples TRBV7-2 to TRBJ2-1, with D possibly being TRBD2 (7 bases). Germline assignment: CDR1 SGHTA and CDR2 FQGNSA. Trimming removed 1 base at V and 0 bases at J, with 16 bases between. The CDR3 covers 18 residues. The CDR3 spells CASSLGGAGAFSYNEQFF. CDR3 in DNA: TGTGCCAGCAGCTTAGGCGGGGCGGGGGCCTTCTCCTACAATGAGCAGTTCTTC.

For the CDR3, the DNA is TGCGCCAGCGGTCAGGGCGACGAAAAACTGTTTTTT. Encoded protein: CASGQGDEKLFF. The chain carries TRBV10-1 and TRBJ1-4; D may be TRBD1 (5 bases). CDR1 is WNHNN and CDR2 is SYGVQD in the germline V gene (reference sequence). The CDR3 is made up of 12 amino acids. Trimming pared 8 bases from V and 8 bases from J, leaving 12 bases between.

DNA of the CDR3: TGTGCCAGCAGTGTACAGGGGGCAAACACCATATATTTT. It specifies CASSVQGANTIYF. This rearrangement joins TRBV5-4 to TRBJ1-3; 9 bases agree with TRBD1. CDR1 SGHNT and CDR2 YYREEE come from the germline V gene (reference sequence). The CDR3 runs 13 residues. The ends lost 5 bases at V and 6 bases at J; junction bases unmatched: 3.

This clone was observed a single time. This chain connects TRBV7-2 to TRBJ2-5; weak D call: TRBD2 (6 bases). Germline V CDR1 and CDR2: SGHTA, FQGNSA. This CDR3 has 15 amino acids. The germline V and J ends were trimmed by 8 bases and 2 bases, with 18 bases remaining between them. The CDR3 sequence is CASGWGRGTQETQYF. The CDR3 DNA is TGTGCCAGCGGTTGGGGCCGGGGGACTCAAGAGACCCAGTACTTC. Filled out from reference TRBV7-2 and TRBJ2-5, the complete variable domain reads GAGVSQSPSNKVTEKGKDVELRCDPISGHTALYWYRQSLGQGLEFLIYFQGNSAPDKSGLPSDRFSAERTGGSVSTLTIQRTQQEDSAVYLCASGWGRGTQETQYFGPGTRLLVL.

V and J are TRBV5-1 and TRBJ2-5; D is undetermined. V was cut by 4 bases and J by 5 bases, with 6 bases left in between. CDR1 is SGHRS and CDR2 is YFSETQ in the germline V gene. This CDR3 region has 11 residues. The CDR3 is CASSRTETQYF. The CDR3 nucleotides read TGCGCCAGCAGCCGCACGGAGACCCAGTACTTC.

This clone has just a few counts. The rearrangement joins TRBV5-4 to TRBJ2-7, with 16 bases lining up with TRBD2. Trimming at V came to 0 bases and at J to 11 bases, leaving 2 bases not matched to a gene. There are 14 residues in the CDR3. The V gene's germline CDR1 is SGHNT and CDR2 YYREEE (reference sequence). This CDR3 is CASSLVGTSGGEYF. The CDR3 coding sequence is TGTGCCAGCAGCTTGGTAGGGACTAGCGGGGGGGAGTACTTC.